The rows below give T cell receptor beta chains drawn from one sample of a study of blood T cell repertoires in COVID-19. Assay: immunoSEQ multiplex PCR; the TCRdb copy retains only in-frame clones and omits some. Of about half a million clones listed, about nine tenths are singletons. The sequenced sample consisted of PBMCs or T cells enriched from blood (not recorded which). The receptor set was obtained from a woman in her sixties who had recovered from COVID-19. CDR3s leave out the opening cysteine and the closing phenylalanine or tryptophan. Each record gives: V gene, CDR3 length, CDR3 protein.

TRBV12-3/TRBV12-4 7 ATEGGYT
TRBV2 11 ASSRDRGYEQY
TRBV27 11 ASSSLVAGATF
TRBV5-4 13 ASSLALGQGVEAF
TRBV9 12 ASSPDRGNTEAF
TRBV3-1/TRBV3-2 10 ASGTSGNTIY
TRBV7-2 14 ASSLGSASSYNEQF
TRBV9 13 ASSVESGAHYGYT
TRBV9 16 ASSPLAGGRTSTDTQY
TRBV30 13 AWSGLAGGWETQY
TRBV7-2 12 ASSFSGAGNEQF
TRBV2 13 ADRTFPSMNTEAF